This TCR beta chain was identified in a study of T cells in Graves' hyperthyroidism and ophthalmopathy. This clonotype was detected ten times or more. The TCR beta CDR3 regions underwent amplification using RNA transcripts as the source. RT-PCR in the first round (using the HTBI primer set) targeted the TCR CDR3. TCRdb analysed the multiplex PCR reads with MiXCR anew, one entry per CDR3 protein. The sample records a few hundred thousand distinct CDR3 sequences, roughly 13% being singletons. Sequencing input: blood. The source is a woman in her 40s with Graves' ophthalmopathy.

CDR3 region: CASSSGQINSPLHF. CDR3 nucleotide sequence: TGTGCCAGCAGCTCGGGACAGATCAATTCACCCCTCCACTTT. The genes are TRBV2 and TRBJ1-6; 7 bases line up with TRBD1. The CDR3 runs to 14 residues. From germline, CDR1 is SNHLY and CDR2 FYNNEI. The junction had 6 bases not matched to a gene; V was cut back by 6 bases and J by 7 bases.